These T cell receptor delta chains were read from a single sample in a study of human gamma delta and Vdelta1 T cells. TCRdb fed the PCR reads into CATT to redo clone calling. The table includes over 10,000 delta-chain clones, roughly 53% detected once. These receptors' antigens are unknown. Sequencing was carried out using Vdelta1 gamma-delta T cells from blood grown in culture (DOT cells). The receptor set was obtained from a human donor in good health. CDR3s include the opening cysteine and the closing phenylalanine or tryptophan. The order of the fields is clone size, J gene, V gene, D gene, CDR3 DNA, CDR3 protein. The D gene is left open where the match is weak. The size entry is marked missing in some rows and otherwise reads once, few, many or a size class.

size: few
J: TRDJ1
V: TRDV1
D: TRDD3
DNA: TGTGCTCTTGGGGAATTTATTGGCGACTGGGGGATACGCACCGATAAACCCATCTTT
CDR3: CALGEFIGDWGIRTDKPIF

size: once
J: TRDJ1
V: TRDV1
D: TRDD3
DNA: TGTGCACTAGCTTCCCGACCCGTACTGGGGTCTTACACCGATAAACTCATCTTT
CDR3: CALASRPVLGSYTDKLIF

size: -
J: TRDJ1
V: TRDV1
D: TRDD3
DNA: TGTGCTCTTGGGGAATGTCCGCAGAGACCACGAGCTGGGGGTCAGATGTACACCGATAAACTCATCTTT
CDR3: CALGECPQRPRAGGQMYTDKLIF

size: -
J: TRDJ1
V: TRDV1
D: TRDD3
DNA: TGTGCTCTTGGGGGTACTGGGGGGACCTACACCGATAAACTCATCTTT
CDR3: CALGGTGGTYTDKLIF

size: -
J: TRDJ2
V: TRDV1
D: TRDD3
DNA: TGTGCTCTTAGTCGATTAATTCCCACCCGGGGATACCCCTCGGTAGCCTTGACAGCACAACTCTTCTTT
CDR3: CALSRLIPTRGYPSVALTAQLFF

size: few
J: TRDJ1
V: TRDV1
D: TRDD3
DNA: TGTGCTCTTGGGGAGGGGACGGGGGGATTATCTACAAACGTCGATAAACTCATCTTT
CDR3: CALGEGTGGLSTNVDKLIF

size: -
J: TRDJ1
V: TRDV1
D: TRDD3
DNA: TGTGCTCTTGGGGAACAGCTCTGGGGGACGACTTCTAGAACCGATAAACTCATCTTT
CDR3: CALGEQLWGTTSRTDKLIF

size: few
J: TRDJ1
V: TRDV1
D: -
DNA: TGTGCTCTTGGGGGCTTACCTTCCCTGCGACTCATCTTT
CDR3: CALGGLPSLRLIF

size: -
J: TRDJ1
V: TRDV1
D: -
DNA: TGTGCTCTTGGGGAGGAGCGACTTAAGTCTTACACCGATAAACTCATCTTT
CDR3: CALGEERLKSYTDKLIF

size: -
J: TRDJ1
V: TRDV1
D: -
DNA: TGTGCTCTTGGGGAAGAGAGTCCTACGCTATCTCCGCCATTGGAGAAACTTATCTTT
CDR3: CALGEESPTLSPPLEKLIF

size: -
J: TRDJ1
V: TRDV1
D: -
DNA: TGTGCTCTTGGGGAACTAGGCTGCTCCCACACCGATAAACTCATCTTT
CDR3: CALGELGCSHTDKLIF

size: -
J: TRDJ1
V: TRDV1
D: TRDD3
DNA: TGTGCTCTTGGGGATCGTACTGGGGGATGGTACACCGATAAACTCATCTTT
CDR3: CALGDRTGGWYTDKLIF

size: -
J: TRDJ1
V: TRAV29/DV5
D: TRDD3
DNA: TGTGCAGCAAACCCCCCTGGGGTGGGGGATAAATCCTCCGATAAACTCATCTTT
CDR3: CAANPPGVGDKSSDKLIF

size: -
J: TRDJ2
V: TRDV1
D: TRDD3
DNA: TGTGCTCTTGGGGATACTCCTCGGGGATACGTTCCCCCTTTGACAGCACAACTCTTCTTT
CDR3: CALGDTPRGYVPPLTAQLFF

size: -
J: TRDJ1
V: TRDV1
D: -
DNA: TGTGCTCTTGGGGAACTAATCAGGGCCCCGTACACCGATAAACTCATCTTT
CDR3: CALGELIRAPYTDKLIF

size: -
J: TRDJ1
V: TRDV1
D: -
DNA: TGTGCTCTTGGGGAATTAATCCCCGCCCTGGGGACGGATCGGGCCGATAAACTCATCTTT
CDR3: CALGELIPALGTDRADKLIF

size: -
J: TRDJ1
V: TRDV1
D: -
DNA: TGTGCTCTTGGGGAAAGAGCCGATAAACTCATCTTT
CDR3: CALGERADKLIF

size: -
J: TRDJ1
V: TRDV1
D: TRDD3
DNA: TGTGCTCTTGGGGAAATCCGCTCGGGCATACTGGGGGTTCACACCGATAAACTCATCTTT
CDR3: CALGEIRSGILGVHTDKLIF

size: few
J: TRDJ1
V: TRDV1
D: TRDD3
DNA: TGTGCTCTTGGGGAACGGAACGGGGGGGGATTTAGTACCTCCGACACCGATAAACTCATCTTT
CDR3: CALGERNGGGFSTSDTDKLIF

size: -
J: TRDJ1
V: TRDV1
D: TRDD2
DNA: TGTGCTCTTGGGGAACTTGCCGGCTTCCTACACGGGGGTTCATCTTACACCGATAAACTCATCTTT
CDR3: CALGELAGFLHGGSSYTDKLIF

size: -
J: TRDJ2
V: TRDV1
D: TRDD3
DNA: TGTGCTCTTGGGGATAAACTCCCCACCGTCCCGTTCGTGGGGGATAAGGACGAGGCTTTGACAGCACAACTCTTCTTT
CDR3: CALGDKLPTVPFVGDKDEALTAQLFF

size: -
J: TRDJ1
V: TRDV1
D: TRDD3
DNA: TGTGCTCTTGGAGGGGCTTGGTCTTATTTTTACTGGGGGACCCACACCGATAAACTCATCTTT
CDR3: CALGGAWSYFYWGTHTDKLIF

size: -
J: TRDJ1
V: TRDV1
D: TRDD3
DNA: TGTGCTCTTGGGGAATTTTCCTCTCATGCCTTGGGGGATACCCGAACCGATAAACTCATCTTT
CDR3: CALGEFSSHALGDTRTDKLIF

size: few
J: TRDJ1
V: TRDV1
D: -
DNA: TGTGCTCTTGACATGTACTATGGGGGGTCTAAGGGCGCCGATAAACTCATCTTT
CDR3: CALDMYYGGSKGADKLIF

size: -
J: TRDJ1
V: TRDV1
D: -
DNA: TGTGCTCTTGGGGCCCGACCCATCCGTCACGATAAACTCATCTTT
CDR3: CALGARPIRHDKLIF

size: -
J: TRDJ1
V: TRDV1
D: TRDD3
DNA: TGTGCTCTTGGGGAACCAGTACTGGGGGATATAGGGGGAACCGATAAACTCATCTTT
CDR3: CALGEPVLGDIGGTDKLIF

size: few
J: TRDJ1
V: TRDV1
D: TRDD3
DNA: TGTGCTCTTGGGGAACTCTCAAAAGTCCTCTCACTGGGGGATATGGGCGCCGATAAACTCATCTTT
CDR3: CALGELSKVLSLGDMGADKLIF

size: medium-sized
J: TRDJ1
V: TRDV1
D: TRDD3
DNA: TGTGCTCTTGGGGAGCGGCCTTCCTATCGACGGGGTCCGGTAGTAACTGGGGGATACGTCGGCACCGATAAACTCATCTTT
CDR3: CALGERPSYRRGPVVTGGYVGTDKLIF

size: -
J: TRDJ3
V: TRDV1
D: TRDD3
DNA: TGTGCTCTTGGGGATTTGCATACTGGGGGATACGGCTCCTGGGACACCCGACAGATGTTTTTC
CDR3: CALGDLHTGGYGSWDTRQMFF

size: -
J: TRDJ1
V: TRDV1
D: TRDD3
DNA: TGTGCTCTTGGGGAGAACCACGTACTGGGGGATACCGGTAAACTCATCTTT
CDR3: CALGENHVLGDTGKLIF

size: few
J: TRDJ3
V: TRDV1
D: TRDD3
DNA: TGTGCTCTTGGGGAACGAGGAACCTACTCAGAAACTGGCTGGGGGATACACAGCTCCTGGGACACCCGACAGATGTTTTTC
CDR3: CALGERGTYSETGWGIHSSWDTRQMFF

size: -
J: TRDJ1
V: TRDV1
D: -
DNA: TGTGCTCTTGGGGTTCTGAACGGTGACAAGGCCGGGGGACCCACCGATAAACTCATCTTT
CDR3: CALGVLNGDKAGGPTDKLIF

size: few
J: TRDJ1
V: TRDV1
D: TRDD3
DNA: TGTGCTCTTGGGGCACCCCCTTCCTACGACGATACTGGGGGATACGCCGGGACTCAATACACCGATAAACTCATCTTT
CDR3: CALGAPPSYDDTGGYAGTQYTDKLIF

size: -
J: TRDJ1
V: TRDV1
D: TRDD3
DNA: TGTGCTCTTGGGGAACGTAGAGGCTTCCCCGGTACTGGGGGATACGACAAACTCATCTTT
CDR3: CALGERRGFPGTGGYDKLIF

size: -
J: TRDJ1
V: TRDV1
D: -
DNA: TGTGCTCTTGGGCGCGAATTAGGTAGTACCACCGATAAACTCATCTTT
CDR3: CALGRELGSTTDKLIF

size: -
J: TRDJ1
V: TRDV1
D: TRDD3
DNA: TGTGCTCTTGGGGAATCGGATTGGCCCTACGGCCTGGGGGATACGGGCCAGCACACCGATAAACTCATCTTT
CDR3: CALGESDWPYGLGDTGQHTDKLIF

size: -
J: TRDJ1
V: TRDV1
D: TRDD3
DNA: TGTGCTCTTGGGGAACGCCTTGGCCTTCCTAAAGGACCCATGGCTCTACTGGGGGATATCGACACCGATAAACTCATCTTT
CDR3: CALGERLGLPKGPMALLGDIDTDKLIF

size: few
J: TRDJ1
V: TRDV1
D: TRDD3
DNA: TGTGCTCTTGGGGAGCCTCCCTTCCTATGGGGGCAACTGGGGGATACAGCCGATAAACTCATCTTT
CDR3: CALGEPPFLWGQLGDTADKLIF

size: -
J: TRDJ1
V: TRDV1
D: -
DNA: TGTGCTCTTGGGGAACTAGAAGTCTTGAGGACCGATAAACTCATCTTT
CDR3: CALGELEVLRTDKLIF

size: -
J: TRDJ1
V: TRDV1
D: TRDD3
DNA: TGTGCTCTTGGGGACCTTCCGTACTGGGGGATGCCCGATAAACTCATCTTT
CDR3: CALGDLPYWGMPDKLIF

size: -
J: TRDJ1
V: TRDV1
D: -
DNA: TGTGCTCTTGGGGAAATGACCCCTTTCCTTCCGTACGGGATGAACACCGATAAACTCATCTTT
CDR3: CALGEMTPFLPYGMNTDKLIF

size: -
J: TRDJ1
V: TRDV1
D: TRDD3
DNA: TGTGCTCTTGGGGAAAGTAGGAGAGAACGGTTACTGGGGGACCAGTACACCGATAAACTCATCTTT
CDR3: CALGESRRERLLGDQYTDKLIF

size: -
J: TRDJ1
V: TRDV1
D: -
DNA: TGTGCTCTTGGGGAACTGCTTCTCAAGTGGGGATTCGATAAACTCATCTTT
CDR3: CALGELLLKWGFDKLIF

size: few
J: TRDJ1
V: TRDV1
D: TRDD3
DNA: TGTGCTCTTGGGGAACCCCCCCTTCCTAGGAACTGGGGGATACGCGACGTGTACACCGATAAACTCATCTTT
CDR3: CALGEPPLPRNWGIRDVYTDKLIF

size: -
J: TRDJ2
V: TRDV1
D: TRDD3
DNA: TGTGCTCTTGCCCCGGGAGCTAACTGGGGGAGAACAGCACAACTCTTCTTT
CDR3: CALAPGANWGRTAQLFF

size: -
J: TRDJ1
V: TRDV1
D: TRDD3
DNA: TGTGCTCTTGGGGAAGGATCCGGGATGGGGGATTCTTACACCGATAAACTCATCTTT
CDR3: CALGEGSGMGDSYTDKLIF

size: few
J: TRDJ1
V: TRDV1
D: -
DNA: TGTGCTCTTGTTACCCCCTCTAAAATACCCTACACCGATAAACTCATCTTT
CDR3: CALVTPSKIPYTDKLIF

size: -
J: TRDJ1
V: TRDV1
D: TRDD3
DNA: TGTGCTCTTGGGGAGGTGACGCGACCAAAACTGGGGAACAGGGGCCCTTATTGGATCGATAAACTCATCTTT
CDR3: CALGEVTRPKLGNRGPYWIDKLIF